The 15 T cell receptor beta chains below all came from one sample that was sequenced in a study of T cells in Graves' hyperthyroidism and ophthalmopathy. The CDR3 regions of TCR beta were amplified from RNA transcripts. First-round RT-PCR with HTBI primers amplified the TCR CDR3 region. TCRdb itself ran the multiplex PCR reads through MiXCR, one entry per CDR3 protein. This sample yields hundreds of thousands of distinct CDR3 sequences, of which roughly 14% are seen a single time; approximately 13% belongs to the top ten. What was sequenced was blood. The receptors come from a man between 18 and 29 years old with Graves' ophthalmopathy.

J is TRBJ2-7 and V is TRBV10-2; 9 bases align to TRBD2. J was trimmed by 3 bases and V by 8 bases; bases with no gene match: 17. CDR1 and CDR2 (germline): WSHSY, SAAADI. CDR3 length equals 17 residues. The CDR3 spells CASSPEVLGTSSYEQYF. The CDR3 bases are TGCGCCAGCTCCCCCGAGGTACTCGGGACTAGCAGCTACGAGCAGTACTTC.

This clonotype was seen only a few times. The chain couples TRBV9 to TRBJ2-1; 10 bases line up with TRBD2. Germline V gene sequence: CDR1 SGDLS, CDR2 YYNGEE. CDR3 length: 15 residues. The V segment lost 0 bases and the J segment 9 bases; nucleotides outside the gene matches: 6. CDR3 DNA sequence: TGTGCCAGCAGCGTAGACTCGGGACTAGCGCGTGAGCAGTTCTTC. Translating it yields CASSVDSGLAREQFF.

This clonotype showed up many times. This chain links TRBV20-1 with TRBJ2-3, with 11 bases that match TRBD2. Germline-derived CDR1 and CDR2 are DFQATT and SNEGSKA (reference sequence). CDR3 length: 15 residues. V gave up 2 bases and J gave up 2 bases; unmatched junction bases: 3. Here the CDR3 reads CSARLTSGITDTQYF. The CDR3 DNA reads TGCAGTGCTAGACTGACTAGCGGGATCACAGATACGCAGTATTTT.

There are many counts of this clonotype. As DNA, the CDR3 is TGTGCCAGCAGCTACCGGTTGGGTGCCGTCGGCGCGGAGACCCAGTACTTC. It yields the protein CASSYRLGAVGAETQYF. V usage is TRBV5-5 and J usage is TRBJ2-5; D remains unclear. The CDR3 consists of 17 residues. Trimming cost V 3 bases and J 5 bases, with 23 bases left between them. CDR1 SGHKS and CDR2 YYEKEE come from the germline V gene (reference sequence).

This clonotype has a count of ten or more. This chain connects TRBV19 to TRBJ1-2; a possible D gene is TRBD1 (6 bases). This CDR3 is built from 15 residues. Germline CDR1 reads LNHDA; CDR2 reads SQIVND (reference sequence). With 6 bases removed from V and 1 base from J, the gap between germline ends came to 15 bases. The CDR3 reads CASRPGTRSNYGYTF. The CDR3 DNA sequence: TGTGCCAGTAGGCCCGGGACAAGGAGTAACTATGGCTACACCTTC.

In this sample, this clonotype turned up many times. In DNA form, the CDR3 reads TGTGCCAGCAGTGAATTCTCCGACAGCTCCTACGAGCAGTACTTC. It specifies CASSEFSDSSYEQYF. J is TRBJ2-7 and V is TRBV6-1; D might be TRBD1 (5 bases). The germline gives CDR1 MNHNS, CDR2 SASEGT. V shed 2 bases and J shed 0 bases, with 11 bases lying between them. The CDR3 totals 15 residues.

This clonotype was detected ten times or more. This chain joins TRBV6-1 and TRBJ2-1; D unresolved. Deletions cut 6 bases from V and 6 bases from J, with 12 bases between. The V gene's germline CDR1 is MNHNS and CDR2 SASEGT. The CDR3 spans 13 residues. Here the CDR3 reads CASRMGSGNEQFF. CDR3 sequence (DNA): TGTGCCAGCAGAATGGGGTCCGGCAATGAGCAGTTCTTC.

The table lists this clonotype with many counts. The chain is built from TRBV19 and TRBJ2-3; maybe TRBD1 (6 bases). Germline lookup yields CDR1 LNHDA and CDR2 SQIVND (reference sequence). CDR3 length equals 15 residues. V lost 5 bases, J lost 4 bases, and 16 bases lay in between. The CDR3 protein is CASSREQGSSDTQYF. CDR3 nucleotide sequence: TGTGCCAGTAGTCGCGAACAGGGTTCGTCAGATACGCAGTATTTT. Together with reference TRBV19 and TRBJ2-3, the CDR3 gives the full variable domain: DGGITQSPKYLFRKEGQNVTLSCEQNLNHDAMYWYRQDPGQGLRLIYYSQIVNDFQKGDIAEGYSVSREKKESFPLTVTSAQKNPTAFYLCASSREQGSSDTQYFGPGTRLTVL.

This clonotype was detected only a few times. The chain uses TRBV25-1 and TRBJ1-2; no clear D gene. Trimming shortened V by 7 bases and J by 2 bases, and 14 bases separated the two germline ends. This CDR3 spans 14 amino acids. The germline V gene encodes CDR1 MGHDK and CDR2 SYGVNS. For the CDR3, the DNA is TGTGCCAGCACGGATCTGGGCGGCAACTATGGCTACACCTTC. Translating gives CASTDLGGNYGYTF.

This clonotype was seen many times. The rearrangement links TRBV20-1 to TRBJ2-7, with 9 nucleotides matching TRBD2. V was pared by 6 bases and J by 0 bases, with 9 bases of the junction left unmatched. Germline V gene lookup returns CDR1 DFQATT and CDR2 SNEGSKA (reference sequence). The CDR3 totals 15 residues. The CDR3 coding sequence is TGCAGTGCCGATTCGACTAGCGGATACTCCTACGAGCAGTACTTC. Its protein product is CSADSTSGYSYEQYF.

In this sample, this clonotype turned up many times. The V gene is TRBV5-1, the J gene TRBJ2-5, with a weak D call TRBD2 (5 bases). Trimming pared 2 bases from V and 0 bases from J, leaving 8 bases between. Germline values: CDR1 SGHRS, CDR2 YFSETQ. The CDR3 contains 14 residues. CDR3 region: CASSFGRDQETQYF. The CDR3 nucleotides read TGCGCCAGCAGCTTCGGGCGGGACCAAGAGACCCAGTACTTC.

The V gene is TRBV20-1, the J gene TRBJ2-3; tentatively, D is TRBD1 or TRBD2 (5 bases each). The CDR3 extends over 14 amino acids. Germline V gives CDR1 DFQATT, CDR2 SNEGSKA (reference sequence). V was pared by 5 bases and J by 3 bases, with 15 bases between. The CDR3, as DNA: TGCAGTGCTGATGGGACCCACGGGACAGATACGCAGTATTTT. Protein: CSADGTHGTDTQYF.

V usage is TRBV6-4 and J usage is TRBJ1-4; D remains ambiguous. This CDR3 is built from 13 residues. Trimming cost V 10 bases and J 0 bases, with 9 bases left between them. Per the germline V gene, CDR1 is MRHNA and CDR2 is SNTAGT. The CDR3 is CANPGTTNEKLFF. CDR3 nucleotides: TGTGCCAATCCCGGGACAACTAATGAAAAACTGTTTTTT.

The gene calls are TRBV30 and TRBJ2-7; weak D call: TRBD2 (5 bases). This CDR3 is built from 11 residues. Germline V gives CDR1 GTSNPN, CDR2 SVGIG (reference sequence). V was shortened by 2 bases and J by 7 bases, with 9 bases between the two germline ends. The DNA of the CDR3 is TGTGCCTGGAGTCGAGGGCCAGAGCAGTACTTC. Amino acids: CAWSRGPEQYF.

This clonotype has a count of ten or more. This chain connects TRBV6-5 to TRBJ1-6; no firm D call. The CDR3 sequence is 13 residues long. Germline loops: CDR1 MNHEY, CDR2 SVGAGI. V gave up 2 bases and J gave up 10 bases, with 9 bases separating them. The CDR3, as DNA: TGTGCCAGCAGTTACGGTGAGGGATCACCCCTCCACTTT. Residues: CASSYGEGSPLHF.